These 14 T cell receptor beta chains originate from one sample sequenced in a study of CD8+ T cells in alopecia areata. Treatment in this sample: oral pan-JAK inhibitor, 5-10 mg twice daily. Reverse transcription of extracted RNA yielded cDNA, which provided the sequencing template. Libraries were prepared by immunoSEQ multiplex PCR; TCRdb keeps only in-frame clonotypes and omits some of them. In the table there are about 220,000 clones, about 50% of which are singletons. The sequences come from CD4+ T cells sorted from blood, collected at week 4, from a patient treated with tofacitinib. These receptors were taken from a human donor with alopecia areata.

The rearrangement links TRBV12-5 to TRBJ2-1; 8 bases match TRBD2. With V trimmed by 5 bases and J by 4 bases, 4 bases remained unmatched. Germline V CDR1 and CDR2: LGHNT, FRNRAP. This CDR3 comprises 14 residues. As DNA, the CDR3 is TGTGCTAGTGGTCTCGGGACTAGTTACAATGAGCAGTTCTTC. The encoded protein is CASGLGTSYNEQFF.

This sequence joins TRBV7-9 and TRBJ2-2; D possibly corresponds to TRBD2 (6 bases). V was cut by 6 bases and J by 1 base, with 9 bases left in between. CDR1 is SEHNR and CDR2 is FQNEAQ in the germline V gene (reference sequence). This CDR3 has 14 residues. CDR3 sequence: CASRGLLNTGELFF. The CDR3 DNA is TGTGCCAGCAGGGGACTGCTGAACACCGGGGAGCTGTTTTTT.

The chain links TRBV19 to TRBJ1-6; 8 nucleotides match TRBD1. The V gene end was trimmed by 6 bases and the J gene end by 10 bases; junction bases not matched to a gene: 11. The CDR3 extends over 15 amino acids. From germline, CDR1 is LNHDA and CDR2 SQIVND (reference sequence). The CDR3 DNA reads TGTGCCAGTAGCAAGGAACGGACAGGGCTCTCACCCCTCCACTTT. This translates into CASSKERTGLSPLHF.

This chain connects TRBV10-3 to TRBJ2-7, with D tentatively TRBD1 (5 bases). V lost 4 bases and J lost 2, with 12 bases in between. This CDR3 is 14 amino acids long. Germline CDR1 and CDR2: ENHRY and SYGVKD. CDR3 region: CAISADNRPYEQYF. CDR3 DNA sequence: TGTGCCATCAGTGCGGACAACCGACCCTACGAGCAGTACTTC.

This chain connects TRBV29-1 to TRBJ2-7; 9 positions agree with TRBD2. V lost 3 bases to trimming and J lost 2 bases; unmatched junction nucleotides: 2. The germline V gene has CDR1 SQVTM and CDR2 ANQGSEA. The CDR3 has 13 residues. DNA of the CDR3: TGCAGCGTTGATGCGGGGGGGCCCTACGAGCAGTACTTC. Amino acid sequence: CSVDAGGPYEQYF.

The CDR3 region has the DNA TGTGCCAGCAGCTTACATCCAGCCTACTCCTACGAGCAGTACTTC. This codes for CASSLHPAYSYEQYF. The chain couples TRBV7-2 to TRBJ2-7; D is unclear. The V end lost 2 bases, the J end lost 0 bases, and 11 bases lay between the germline ends. The CDR3 sequence is 15 residues long. CDR1 and CDR2 from the germline V gene are SGHTA and FQGNSA.

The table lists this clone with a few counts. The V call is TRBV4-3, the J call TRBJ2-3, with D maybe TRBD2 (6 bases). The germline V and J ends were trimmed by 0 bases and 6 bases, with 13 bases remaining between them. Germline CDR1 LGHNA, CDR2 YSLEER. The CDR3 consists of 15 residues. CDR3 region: CASSQDKTSSDTQYF. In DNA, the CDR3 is TGCGCCAGCAGCCAAGATAAAACTAGCTCTGATACGCAGTATTTT.

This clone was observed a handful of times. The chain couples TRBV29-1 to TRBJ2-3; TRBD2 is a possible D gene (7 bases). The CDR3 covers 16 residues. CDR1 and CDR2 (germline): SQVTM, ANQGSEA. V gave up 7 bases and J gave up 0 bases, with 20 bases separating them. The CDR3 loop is CSARGGEDRSTDTQYF. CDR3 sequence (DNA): TGCAGCGCCAGAGGGGGGGAGGACCGAAGCACAGATACGCAGTATTTT.

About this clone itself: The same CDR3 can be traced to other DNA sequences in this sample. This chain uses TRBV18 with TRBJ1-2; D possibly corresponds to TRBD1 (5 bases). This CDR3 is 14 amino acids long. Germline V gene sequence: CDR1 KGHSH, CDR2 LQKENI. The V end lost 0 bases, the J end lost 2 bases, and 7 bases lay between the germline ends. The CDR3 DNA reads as TGTGCCAGCTCACCACCGGGGGGAAACTATGGCTACACCTTC. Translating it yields CASSPPGGNYGYTF. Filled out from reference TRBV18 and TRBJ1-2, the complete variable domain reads NAGVMQNPRHLVRRRGQEARLRCSPMKGHSHVYWYRQLPEEGLKFMVYLQKENIIDESGMPKERFSAEFPKEGPSILRIQQVVRGDSAAYFCASSPPGGNYGYTFGSGTRLTVV.

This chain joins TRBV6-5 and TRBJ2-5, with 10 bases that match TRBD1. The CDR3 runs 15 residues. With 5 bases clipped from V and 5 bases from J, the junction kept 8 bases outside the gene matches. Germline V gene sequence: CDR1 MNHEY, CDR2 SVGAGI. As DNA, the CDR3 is TGTGCCAGCAGTCGCGCGACAGGGGGCCCTGAGACCCAGTACTTC. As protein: CASSRATGGPETQYF.

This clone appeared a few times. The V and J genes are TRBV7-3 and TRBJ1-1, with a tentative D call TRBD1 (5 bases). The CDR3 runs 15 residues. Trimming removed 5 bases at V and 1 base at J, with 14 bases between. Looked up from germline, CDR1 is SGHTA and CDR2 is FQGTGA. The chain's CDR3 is CASSPGDRRNTEAFF. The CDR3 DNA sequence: TGTGCCAGCAGCCCTGGCGACAGAAGGAACACTGAAGCTTTCTTT.

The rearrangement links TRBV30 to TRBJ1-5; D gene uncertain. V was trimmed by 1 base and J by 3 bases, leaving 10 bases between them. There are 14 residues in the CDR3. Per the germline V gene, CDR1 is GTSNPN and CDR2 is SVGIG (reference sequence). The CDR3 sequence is CAWSGTSYNQPQHF. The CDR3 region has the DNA TGTGCCTGGAGTGGGACGTCCTACAATCAGCCCCAGCATTTT.

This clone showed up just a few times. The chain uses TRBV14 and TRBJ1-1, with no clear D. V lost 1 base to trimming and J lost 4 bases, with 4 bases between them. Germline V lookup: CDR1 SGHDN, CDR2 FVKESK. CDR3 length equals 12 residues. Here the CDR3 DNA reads TGTGCCAGCAGCCAAGTGAGCACTGAAGCTTTCTTT. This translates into CASSQVSTEAFF.

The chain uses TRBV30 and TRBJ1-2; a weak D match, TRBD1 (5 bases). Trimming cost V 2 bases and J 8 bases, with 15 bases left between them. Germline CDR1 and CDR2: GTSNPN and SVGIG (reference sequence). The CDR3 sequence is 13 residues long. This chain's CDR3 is CAWSHAGRGGYTF. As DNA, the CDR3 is TGTGCCTGGAGTCATGCAGGGAGAGGGGGCTACACCTTC.